A single sample gave rise to the 12 T cell receptor beta chains below, sequenced in a study of beta chain features in type 1 diabetes. The authors reverse transcribed all of the isolated RNA, so sequencing captured expressed TCRB transcripts. The protocol was immunoSEQ multiplex PCR, while the TCRdb copy is restricted to in-frame clones and leaves out a portion. Of 150,000 or so clones listed, about 9.1% were seen once; the top ten hold approximately 0.65%. Sequenced input: central memory CD4+ T cells from blood. These receptors all stem from a woman aged 40 to 55 in good health.

This clone was seen a handful of times. This rearrangement joins TRBV5-4 to TRBJ2-7, with D possibly TRBD1 on 5 matching bases. CDR1 SGHNT and CDR2 YYREEE come from the germline V gene (reference sequence). The ends were cut back, 4 bases at V and 4 bases at J, with 18 bases in the middle. This CDR3 is built from 15 residues. The chain's CDR3 is CASSPGADSEYEQYF. DNA of the CDR3: TGTGCCAGCAGCCCTGGCGCTGACAGCGAATACGAGCAGTACTTC. The full variable domain, completed using reference TRBV5-4 and TRBJ2-7, is ETGVTQSPTHLIKTRGQQVTLRCSSQSGHNTVSWYQQALGQGPQFIFQYYREEENGRGNFPPRFSGLQFPNYSSELNVNALELDDSALYLCASSPGADSEYEQYFGPGTRLTVT.

The chain uses TRBV6-1 and TRBJ2-3; TRBD1 might be the D (5 bases). The ends were cut back, 6 bases at V and 8 bases at J, with 9 bases in the middle. The germline gives CDR1 MNHNS, CDR2 SASEGT. This CDR3 has 11 amino acids. CDR3 sequence reads: CASRLQVTQYF. The CDR3 DNA reads TGTGCCAGCAGACTACAGGTTACGCAGTATTTT.

This chain joins TRBV19 and TRBJ2-3; TRBD2 might be the D (7 bases). The V gene lost 4 bases and the J gene lost 1 base, with 12 bases spanning the gap. The CDR3 is 15 amino acids. Per the germline V gene, CDR1 is LNHDA and CDR2 is SQIVND (reference sequence). CDR3 coding DNA: TGTGCCAGTAGTAGGGGGGGCTCGGGCACAGATACGCAGTATTTT. Protein sequence: CASSRGGSGTDTQYF.

The chain carries TRBV5-6 and TRBJ2-6; weak D call: TRBD1 (5 bases). Trimming pared 0 bases from V and 1 base from J, leaving 14 bases between. The germline V gene encodes CDR1 SGHDT and CDR2 YYEEEE. This CDR3 has 18 residues. CDR3 residues: CASSLDLGARSGANVLTF. CDR3 DNA sequence: TGTGCCAGCAGCTTGGATCTAGGGGCCAGGTCTGGGGCCAACGTCCTGACTTTC.

This clone came up many times. This sequence joins TRBV11-2 and TRBJ2-1; tentatively, D is TRBD2 (6 bases). V was shortened by 6 bases and J by 7 bases, with 13 bases between the two germline ends. The CDR3 covers 13 residues. Germline V gene lookup returns CDR1 SGHAT and CDR2 FQNNGV. CDR3 DNA sequence: TGTGCCAGCAGTTCAGGGACTTGGAATGAGCAGTTCTTC. Translating it yields CASSSGTWNEQFF.

This clone was recorded at least ten times. V is TRBV4-1 and J is TRBJ2-4; D gene unclear. Germline V gene lookup returns CDR1 MGHRA and CDR2 YSYEKL. The CDR3 is made up of 15 amino acids. Trimming removed 2 bases at V and 0 bases at J, with 8 bases between. CDR3 coding DNA: TGCGCCAGCAGCCAACCAGTCCTAGCCAAAAACATTCAGTACTTC. It yields the protein CASSQPVLAKNIQYF.

This clone was observed a handful of times. This chain uses TRBV4-1 with TRBJ1-2; 8 bases fit TRBD1. The CDR3 spans 15 residues. Trimming at V came to 1 base and at J to 7 bases, leaving 8 bases not matched to a gene. Germline V gene sequence: CDR1 MGHRA, CDR2 YSYEKL. CDR3 nucleotides: TGCGCCAGCAGCCAAGGATCCCAGGGGGCCCGTGGCTACACCTTC. It translates to CASSQGSQGARGYTF.

The chain employs TRBV7-9 and TRBJ1-1; unclear D gene. Between the trimmed V and J ends, which lost 2 bases and 3 bases, there was a span of 4 bases. This CDR3 has 12 amino acids. Germline CDR1 and CDR2: SEHNR and FQNEAQ (reference sequence). The CDR3 nucleotides read TGTGCCAGCAGCTTACTCGACACTGAAGCTTTCTTT. It codes for CASSLLDTEAFF.

This clone has just a few counts. This chain links TRBV29-1 with TRBJ1-3; D gene uncertain. The V and J ends lost 1 base and 1 base respectively, with 8 bases between them. The germline CDR1 and CDR2 sequences are SQVTM and ANQGSEA. The CDR3 spans 14 residues. CDR3 in DNA: TGCAGCGTTGAAGGGACTCTATCTGGAAACACCATATATTTT. The encoded protein is CSVEGTLSGNTIYF.

This clone has just a few counts. This chain connects TRBV6-1 to TRBJ1-2; TRBD1 matches at 8 bases. The V and J ends lost 5 bases and 8 bases, in that order; junction bases with no gene match: 7. The CDR3 runs 13 residues. The germline V gene encodes CDR1 MNHNS and CDR2 SASEGT. CDR3 sequence: CASSRTGRGGYTF. CDR3 sequence (DNA): TGTGCCAGCAGTCGGACAGGGCGGGGAGGCTACACCTTC.

The chain has TRBV7-9 and TRBJ1-2, with 7 nucleotides matching TRBD1. The V segment lost 5 bases and the J segment 6 bases; nucleotides outside the gene matches: 6. Per the germline V gene, CDR1 is SEHNR and CDR2 is FQNEAQ (reference sequence). The CDR3 length is 13 residues. The CDR3 is CASSQTGKDGYTF. The CDR3, as DNA: TGTGCCAGCAGCCAGACAGGGAAAGATGGCTACACCTTC.

The chain is built from TRBV7-8 and TRBJ2-6, with 8 bases identical to TRBD1. The CDR3 extends over 18 amino acids. Germline lookup yields CDR1 SGHVS and CDR2 FQNEAQ. With V trimmed by 5 bases and J by 2 bases, 11 bases remained unmatched. CDR3 in DNA: TGTGCCAGCAGCCCGAGGGCGGCAGGGGGCGCTGGGGCCAACGTCCTGACTTTC. Translation: CASSPRAAGGAGANVLTF.